The 30 T cell receptor beta chains below all came from one sample that was sequenced in a study of beta chain features in type 1 diabetes. Isolated RNA was reverse transcribed in full, so expressed TCRB transcripts were sequenced. Produced via immunoSEQ multiplex PCR; TCRdb's table is partial and in-frame only. This table holds some 900,000 clones, roughly 17% found once. The source material was naive CD4+ T cells from blood. The origin of the receptors is a woman aged 18-30 years in good health.

The chain links TRBV28 to TRBJ2-3; 8 bases match TRBD2. This CDR3 is 16 amino acids long. CDR1 and CDR2 from the germline V gene are MDHEN and SYDVKM. V shed 6 bases and J 0 bases; nucleotides not matched to a gene: 8. The CDR3 region is CASSDTSGASTDTQYF. CDR3 bases: TGTGCCAGCAGCGATACTAGCGGAGCTAGCACAGATACGCAGTATTTT.

V usage is TRBV7-9 and J usage is TRBJ2-3; 10 nucleotides agree with TRBD2. The V segment lost 6 bases and the J segment 0 bases; nucleotides outside the gene matches: 3. This CDR3 region has 15 residues. Per the germline V gene, CDR1 is SEHNR and CDR2 is FQNEAQ (reference sequence). The chain's CDR3 is CASRKTSGSTDTQYF. The CDR3 bases are TGTGCCAGCAGAAAGACTAGCGGGAGCACAGATACGCAGTATTTT. The full variable domain, its missing parts supplied by reference TRBV7-9 and TRBJ2-3, is DTGVSQNPRHKITKRGQNVTFRCDPISEHNRLYWYRQTLGQGPEFLTYFQNEAQLEKSRLLSDRFSAERPKGSFSTLEIQRTEQGDSAMYLCASRKTSGSTDTQYFGPGTRLTVL.

V usage is TRBV6-5 and J usage is TRBJ2-5; the match to TRBD1 covers 7 bases. The CDR3 sequence is 13 residues long. The V segment lost 6 bases and the J segment 5 bases; nucleotides outside the gene matches: 6. Germline V gene sequence: CDR1 MNHEY, CDR2 SVGAGI. This chain's CDR3 is CASSQGQRETQYF. As DNA, the CDR3 is TGTGCCAGCAGCCAGGGACAGAGGGAGACCCAGTACTTC.

The rearrangement uses TRBV9 and TRBJ2-5, with D uncertain. This CDR3 is built from 14 residues. Germline CDR1 is SGDLS and CDR2 is YYNGEE. V was shortened by 3 bases and J by 2 bases, with 11 bases between the two germline ends. For the CDR3, the DNA is TGTGCCAGCAGCGCTCGAGGAATACAAGAGACCCAGTACTTC. Translation gives CASSARGIQETQYF.

In this sample, this clone turned up a few times. The V and J genes are TRBV28 and TRBJ2-5; D call uncertain. V lost 7 bases to trimming and J lost 5 bases, with 5 bases between them. This CDR3 has 10 residues. Germline V lookup: CDR1 MDHEN, CDR2 SYDVKM. Written as DNA, the CDR3 is TGTGCCAGCATTGGGGAGACCCAGTACTTC. Translated, it gives CASIGETQYF.

The V call is TRBV11-2, the J call TRBJ2-3, with TRBD2 identical over 9 bases. V lost 5 bases to trimming and J lost 2 bases; unmatched junction nucleotides: 5. Per germline, CDR1 SGHAT and CDR2 FQNNGV. The CDR3 has 15 amino acids. CDR3 nucleotide sequence: TGTGCCAGCAGCCCTCTAGCGGGGTACACAGATACGCAGTATTTT. It codes for CASSPLAGYTDTQYF.

This clone has a handful of counts. The rearrangement uses TRBV2 and TRBJ2-6; D gene uncertain. The CDR3 has 17 residues. V was cut by 3 bases and J by 2 bases, with 14 bases left in between. Germline-derived CDR1 and CDR2 are SNHLY and FYNNEI. This chain's CDR3 is CASSEGQGKAGANVLTF. Written as DNA, the CDR3 is TGTGCCAGCAGTGAGGGCCAAGGGAAGGCTGGGGCCAACGTCCTGACTTTC.

This clone was counted a few times. The rearrangement joins TRBV4-3 to TRBJ2-1; D not certain. The V and J ends lost 3 bases and 7 bases respectively, with 25 bases between them. The CDR3 is 18 residues long. Germline CDR1 reads LGHNA; CDR2 reads YSLEER. CDR3 DNA: TGCGCCAGCAGCCACTCCCCCTGGGGTGGCGGTAAGAGTAATGAGCAGTTCTTC. Encoded protein: CASSHSPWGGGKSNEQFF.

This clone was counted a few times. The chain is built from TRBV28 and TRBJ2-7; 9 bases line up with TRBD1. The germline V gene encodes CDR1 MDHEN and CDR2 SYDVKM. The CDR3 length is 16 residues. The V segment lost 2 bases and the J segment 3 bases; nucleotides outside the gene matches: 8. This CDR3 reads CASSLGTGQGGYEQYF. CDR3 DNA: TGTGCCAGCAGTTTAGGGACGGGACAGGGTGGCTACGAGCAGTACTTC. The variable domain in full, with the rest retrieved from reference TRBV28 and TRBJ2-7, is DVKVTQSSRYLVKRTGEKVFLECVQDMDHENMFWYRQDPGLGLRLIYFSYDVKMKEKGDIPEGYSVSREKKERFSLILESASTNQTSMYLCASSLGTGQGGYEQYFGPGTRLTVT.

This clone is a singleton in its sample. The V gene is TRBV7-8, the J gene TRBJ2-1; 9 bases align to TRBD2. From germline, CDR1 is SGHVS and CDR2 FQNEAQ. The CDR3 totals 16 residues. V shed 5 bases and J 4 bases; nucleotides not matched to a gene: 9. CDR3 region: CASSQSSGTTYNEQFF. CDR3 coding DNA: TGTGCCAGCAGCCAATCTAGCGGGACCACATACAATGAGCAGTTCTTC.

The sample holds a few counts of this clone. V and J are TRBV6-7 and TRBJ2-2, with 8 bases identical to TRBD2. TRBV6-7 is assigned to the ORF class and has an uncertain function. This CDR3 contains 17 residues. J gave up 5 bases and V 7 bases, and 15 bases lay outside the gene matches. The CDR3 spells CASNLPHGRARTGELFF. The CDR3 nucleotides read TGTGCCAGCAATCTACCCCACGGGAGGGCCAGAACCGGGGAGCTGTTTTTT.

DNA for the CDR3: TGTGCCAGCAGTTTCGACAGGGAGGAATACGAGCAGTACTTC. It translates to CASSFDREEYEQYF. V usage is TRBV6-5 and J usage is TRBJ2-7, with D perhaps TRBD1 (7 bases). The CDR3 has 14 residues. The germline V and J ends were trimmed by 4 bases and 4 bases, with 14 bases remaining between them. The germline V gene has CDR1 MNHEY and CDR2 SVGAGI.

This clone was recorded a few times. J is TRBJ2-6 and V is TRBV10-3, with D tentatively TRBD1 or TRBD2 (6 bases each). The CDR3 extends over 16 amino acids. V was trimmed by 3 bases and J by 2 bases, leaving 11 bases between them. Germline V lookup: CDR1 ENHRY, CDR2 SYGVKD. This CDR3 is CAISDLGGTGANVLTF. The CDR3 nucleotides read TGTGCCATCAGTGATCTAGGGGGGACTGGGGCCAACGTCCTGACTTTC.

In this sample, this clone turned up a few times. The CDR3 here is CASSQAGFDTEQYF. CDR3 DNA: TGCGCCAGCAGCCAAGCAGGGTTTGATACCGAGCAGTACTTC. This sequence joins TRBV4-3 and TRBJ2-7; D is possibly TRBD1 (5 bases). In germline, CDR1 is LGHNA, CDR2 YSLEER. The CDR3 runs to 14 residues. V was cut by 1 base and J by 6 bases, with 13 bases left in between.

In this sample, this clone turned up a few times. The J gene is TRBJ2-7, the V gene TRBV18; a weak D match, TRBD2 (5 bases). The V and J ends lost 3 bases and 3 bases respectively, with 6 bases between them. The CDR3 covers 12 residues. Germline V gene sequence: CDR1 KGHSH, CDR2 LQKENI. CDR3 sequence reads: CASSPRVYEQYF. CDR3 nucleotides: TGTGCCAGCTCACCGCGGGTCTACGAGCAGTACTTC.

This chain connects TRBV28 to TRBJ2-5; 7 bases map to TRBD1. Trimming at V came to 6 bases and at J to 5 bases, leaving 12 bases not matched to a gene. Germline assignment: CDR1 MDHEN and CDR2 SYDVKM. The CDR3 has 15 amino acids. The CDR3: CASSLVWDSLETQYF. In DNA form, the CDR3 reads TGTGCCAGCAGCTTAGTTTGGGACAGCCTTGAGACCCAGTACTTC.

The rearrangement links TRBV28 to TRBJ2-5, with 13 bases fitting TRBD2. With V trimmed by 5 bases and J by 7 bases, 4 bases remained unmatched. Germline V CDR1 and CDR2: MDHEN, SYDVKM. The CDR3 length is 14 residues. Written as DNA, the CDR3 is TGTGCCAGCAGTGTACTAGCGGGAGGGGCGACCCAGTACTTC. Encoded protein: CASSVLAGGATQYF. The full variable domain, rest sourced from reference TRBV28 and TRBJ2-5, is DVKVTQSSRYLVKRTGEKVFLECVQDMDHENMFWYRQDPGLGLRLIYFSYDVKMKEKGDIPEGYSVSREKKERFSLILESASTNQTSMYLCASSVLAGGATQYFGPGTRLLVL.

The chain employs TRBV28 and TRBJ2-5; TRBD1 might be the D (6 bases). Per germline, CDR1 MDHEN and CDR2 SYDVKM. V shed 5 bases and J shed 3 bases, with 10 bases lying between them. The CDR3 runs to 13 residues. The CDR3 loop is CASSPGHEETQYF. DNA for the CDR3: TGTGCCAGCAGTCCGGGACACGAAGAGACCCAGTACTTC.

The table lists this clone with a few counts. Here the CDR3 DNA reads TGTGCCAGCTCACCGGGGGAACAGATGAACATTCAGTACTTC. Translated: CASSPGEQMNIQYF. V is TRBV18 and J is TRBJ2-4; either TRBD1 or TRBD2 may fit D (5 bases each). CDR1 and CDR2 (germline): KGHSH, LQKENI. CDR3 length: 14 residues. V was clipped by 3 bases and J by 7 bases, with 13 bases between them.

The gene calls are TRBV28 and TRBJ2-2, with 7 bases aligning to TRBD2. Trimming at V came to 4 bases and at J to 4 bases, leaving 3 bases not matched to a gene. The CDR3 has 14 residues. Germline-derived CDR1 and CDR2 are MDHEN and SYDVKM. This CDR3 is CASSSAGPTGELFF. Written as DNA, the CDR3 is TGTGCCAGCAGTTCAGCGGGACCCACCGGGGAGCTGTTTTTT.

The J gene is TRBJ1-1, the V gene TRBV5-1, with D tentatively TRBD1 (5 bases). With 4 bases removed from V and 0 bases from J, the gap between germline ends came to 13 bases. Per the germline V gene, CDR1 is SGHRS and CDR2 is YFSETQ. The CDR3 consists of 15 residues. Here the CDR3 DNA reads TGCGCCAGCAGCCCTAGACAGTACATGAACACTGAAGCTTTCTTT. Encoded protein: CASSPRQYMNTEAFF.

The chain combines TRBV4-1 with TRBJ1-2; tentative D call: TRBD1 (5 bases). Deletions cut 4 bases from V and 3 bases from J, with 15 bases between. From germline, CDR1 is MGHRA and CDR2 YSYEKL. This CDR3 spans 15 amino acids. CDR3 nucleotides: TGCGCCAGCAGCCTCCAGGGCCCAGGCGACTATGGCTACACCTTC. Protein: CASSLQGPGDYGYTF.

Remarks on this clone: Other DNA variants within this sample encode the same CDR3. The V call is TRBV5-1, the J call TRBJ1-5; D gene ambiguous. Germline assignment: CDR1 SGHRS and CDR2 YFSETQ. CDR3 length equals 13 residues. Deletions cut 2 bases from V and 4 bases from J, with 7 bases between. The CDR3 region has the DNA TGCGCCAGCAGCTTTGGAGGGAATCAGCCCCAGCATTTT. Translating gives CASSFGGNQPQHF.

This chain connects TRBV29-1 to TRBJ2-4; 8 nucleotides agree with TRBD1. Germline CDR1 SQVTM, CDR2 ANQGSEA. With 1 base clipped from V and 8 bases from J, the junction kept 10 bases outside the gene matches. There are 15 residues in the CDR3. The DNA for the CDR3 is TGCAGCGTTGAAGGTCGGGCAGGGGGCGGTGACATTCAGTACTTC. Its protein is CSVEGRAGGGDIQYF. The whole variable domain, filled in from reference TRBV29-1 and TRBJ2-4, reads SAVISQKPSRDICQRGTSLTIQCQVDSQVTMMFWYRQQPGQSLTLIATANQGSEATYESGFVIDKFPISRPNLTFSTLTVSNMSPEDSSIYLCSVEGRAGGGDIQYFGAGTRLSVL.

The chain carries TRBV5-1 and TRBJ1-2, with a possible D match to TRBD1 (5 bases). CDR3 length: 14 amino acids. V dropped 2 bases and J dropped 0 bases, with 8 bases sitting between them. Germline V gene lookup returns CDR1 SGHRS and CDR2 YFSETQ. The CDR3 bases are TGCGCCAGCAGCTTTCGACAGCCTAACTATGGCTACACCTTC. Translating it yields CASSFRQPNYGYTF.

CDR3 sequence (DNA): TGTGCCAGCAGTGCGGGACAACCCTACGAGCAGTACTTC. Protein: CASSAGQPYEQYF. The chain employs TRBV2 and TRBJ2-7; a weak D match, TRBD1 (6 bases). Per the germline V gene, CDR1 is SNHLY and CDR2 is FYNNEI. This CDR3 region has 13 residues. V lost 4 bases to trimming and J lost 2 bases, with 9 bases between them.

The rearrangement links TRBV7-8 to TRBJ1-5, with TRBD1 matching 7 bases. The CDR3 length is 16 residues. Unmatched junction bases numbered 7, after V lost 1 base and J lost 4 bases. Germline V lookup: CDR1 SGHVS, CDR2 FQNEAQ. The CDR3 DNA reads TGTGCCAGCAGCTTAGTCCCGGGACAGACAAATCAGCCCCAGCATTTT. It yields the protein CASSLVPGQTNQPQHF.

This clone has more than one count but fewer than ten. The gene calls are TRBV29-1 and TRBJ1-2; tentative D call: TRBD1 (5 bases). The CDR3 is made up of 12 amino acids. Per the germline V gene, CDR1 is SQVTM and CDR2 is ANQGSEA. V was shortened by 7 bases and J by 4 bases, with 13 bases between the two germline ends. The DNA for the CDR3 is TGCAGCGCCGACCAGGGATTCTATGGCTACACCTTC. It is translated as CSADQGFYGYTF.

Regarding this clone: The identical CDR3 is also encoded by other nucleotide sequences in the sample. V and J are TRBV18 and TRBJ2-5, with 9 bases matching TRBD1. After removal of 2 bases from V and 5 bases from J, the junction contained 0 bases not matched to a gene. The CDR3 has 13 amino acids. The germline CDR1 and CDR2 sequences are KGHSH and LQKENI. The DNA for the CDR3 is TGTGCCAGCTCACCAGGACAGGGGGAGACCCAGTACTTC. Residues: CASSPGQGETQYF. Filled out from reference TRBV18 and TRBJ2-5, the complete variable domain reads NAGVMQNPRHLVRRRGQEARLRCSPMKGHSHVYWYRQLPEEGLKFMVYLQKENIIDESGMPKERFSAEFPKEGPSILRIQQVVRGDSAAYFCASSPGQGETQYFGPGTRLLVL.

This chain joins TRBV28 and TRBJ2-7; possibly TRBD1 for D (6 bases). CDR3 size: 15 residues. Trimming pared 8 bases from V and 3 bases from J, leaving 20 bases between. Germline CDR1 is MDHEN and CDR2 is SYDVKM. Written as DNA, the CDR3 is TGTGCCAGCCTCCAAGGGGGATCCTCCCGCTACGAGCAGTACTTC. Encoded protein: CASLQGGSSRYEQYF.